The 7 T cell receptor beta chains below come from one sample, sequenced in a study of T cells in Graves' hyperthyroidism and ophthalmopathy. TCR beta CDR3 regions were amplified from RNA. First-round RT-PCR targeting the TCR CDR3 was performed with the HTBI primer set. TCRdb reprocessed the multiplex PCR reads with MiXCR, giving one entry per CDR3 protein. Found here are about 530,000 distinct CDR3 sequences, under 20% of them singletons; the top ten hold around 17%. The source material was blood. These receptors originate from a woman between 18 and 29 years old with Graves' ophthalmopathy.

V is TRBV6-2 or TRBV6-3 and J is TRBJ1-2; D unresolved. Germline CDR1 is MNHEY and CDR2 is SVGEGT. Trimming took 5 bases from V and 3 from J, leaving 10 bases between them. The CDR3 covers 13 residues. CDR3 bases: TGTGCCAGCAGTCAGAGAAGGGACTATGGCTACACCTTC. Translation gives CASSQRRDYGYTF.

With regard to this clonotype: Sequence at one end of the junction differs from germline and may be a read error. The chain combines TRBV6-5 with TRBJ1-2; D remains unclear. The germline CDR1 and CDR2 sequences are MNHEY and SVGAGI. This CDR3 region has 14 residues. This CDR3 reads CASNYFPQTYGYTF. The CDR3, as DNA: TGTGCCAGCAATTACTTCCCACAGACTTATGGCTACACCTTC.

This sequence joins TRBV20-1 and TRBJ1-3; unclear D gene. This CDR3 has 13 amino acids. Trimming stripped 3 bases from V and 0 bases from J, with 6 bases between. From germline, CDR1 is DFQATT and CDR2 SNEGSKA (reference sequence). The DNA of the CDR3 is TGCAGTGCTAGCCCAAGCTCTGGAAACACCATATATTTT. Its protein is CSASPSSGNTIYF.

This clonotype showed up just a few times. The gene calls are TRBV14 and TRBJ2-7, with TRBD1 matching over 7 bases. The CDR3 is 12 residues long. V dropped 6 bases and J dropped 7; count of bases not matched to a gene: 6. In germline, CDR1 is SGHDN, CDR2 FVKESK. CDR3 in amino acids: CASRTGTGEQYF. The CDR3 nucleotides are TGTGCCAGCAGGACAGGGACGGGGGAGCAGTACTTC.

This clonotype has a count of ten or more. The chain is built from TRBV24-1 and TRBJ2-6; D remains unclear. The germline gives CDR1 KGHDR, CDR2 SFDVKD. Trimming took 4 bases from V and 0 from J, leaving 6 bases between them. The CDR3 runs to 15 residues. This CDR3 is CATSETASGANVLTF. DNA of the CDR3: TGTGCCACCAGTGAGACGGCCTCTGGGGCCAACGTCCTGACTTTC.

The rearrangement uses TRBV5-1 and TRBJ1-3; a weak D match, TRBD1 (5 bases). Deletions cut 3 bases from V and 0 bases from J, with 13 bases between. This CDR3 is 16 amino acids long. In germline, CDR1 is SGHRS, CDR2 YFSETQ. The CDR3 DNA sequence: TGCGCCAGCAGCTCCTCAGGGAGGTCCTCTGGAAACACCATATATTTT. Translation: CASSSSGRSSGNTIYF.

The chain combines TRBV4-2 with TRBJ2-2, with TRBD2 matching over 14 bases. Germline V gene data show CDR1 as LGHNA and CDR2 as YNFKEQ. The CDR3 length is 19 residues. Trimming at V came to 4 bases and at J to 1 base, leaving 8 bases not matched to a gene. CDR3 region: CASSLGTSGGSMNTGELFF. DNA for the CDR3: TGTGCCAGCAGCCTCGGGACTAGCGGGGGTTCGATGAACACCGGGGAGCTGTTTTTT.